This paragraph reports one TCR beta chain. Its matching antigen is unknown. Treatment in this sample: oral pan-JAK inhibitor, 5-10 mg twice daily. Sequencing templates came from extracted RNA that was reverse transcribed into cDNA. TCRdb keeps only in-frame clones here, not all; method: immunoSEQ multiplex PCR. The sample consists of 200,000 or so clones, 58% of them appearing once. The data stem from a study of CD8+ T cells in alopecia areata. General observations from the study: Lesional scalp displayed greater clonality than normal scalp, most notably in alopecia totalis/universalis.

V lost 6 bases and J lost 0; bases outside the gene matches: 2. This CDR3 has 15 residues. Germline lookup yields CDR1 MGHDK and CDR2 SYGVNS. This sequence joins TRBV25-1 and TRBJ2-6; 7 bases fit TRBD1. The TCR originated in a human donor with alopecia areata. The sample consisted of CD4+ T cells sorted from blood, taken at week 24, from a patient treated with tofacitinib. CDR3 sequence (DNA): TGTGCCAGCAGCGGACAGGTCTCTGGGGCCAACGTCCTGACTTTC. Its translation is CASSGQVSGANVLTF.